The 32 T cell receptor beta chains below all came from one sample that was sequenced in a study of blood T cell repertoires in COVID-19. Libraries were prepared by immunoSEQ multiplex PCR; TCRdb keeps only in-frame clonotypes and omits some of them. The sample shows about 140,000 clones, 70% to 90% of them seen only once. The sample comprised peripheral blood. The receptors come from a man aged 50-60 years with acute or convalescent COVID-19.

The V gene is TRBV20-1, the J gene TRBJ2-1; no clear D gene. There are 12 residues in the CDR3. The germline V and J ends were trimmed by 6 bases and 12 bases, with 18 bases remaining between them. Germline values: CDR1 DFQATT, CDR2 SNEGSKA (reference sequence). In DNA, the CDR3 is TGCAGTGCGAGTGGGTCGAGTGTGTTGCAGTTCTTC. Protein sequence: CSASGSSVLQFF.

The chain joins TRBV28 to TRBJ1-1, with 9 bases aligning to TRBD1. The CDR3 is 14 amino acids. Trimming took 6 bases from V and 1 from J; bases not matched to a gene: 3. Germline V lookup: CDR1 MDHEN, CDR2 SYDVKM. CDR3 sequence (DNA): TGTGCCAGCAGGGACAGGGGAGGGAACACTGAAGCTTTCTTT. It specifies CASRDRGGNTEAFF.

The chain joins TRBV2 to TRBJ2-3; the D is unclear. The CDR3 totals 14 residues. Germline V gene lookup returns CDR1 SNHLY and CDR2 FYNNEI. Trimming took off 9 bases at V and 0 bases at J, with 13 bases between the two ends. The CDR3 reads CASSLWSSTDTQYF. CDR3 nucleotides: TGTGCCAGTTCGCTGTGGAGTAGCACAGATACGCAGTATTTT.

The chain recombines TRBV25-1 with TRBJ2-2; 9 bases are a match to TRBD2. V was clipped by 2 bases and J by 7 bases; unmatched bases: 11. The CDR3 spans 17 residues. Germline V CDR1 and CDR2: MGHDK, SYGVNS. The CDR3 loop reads CASSEIGVAGVGGELFF. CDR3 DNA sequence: TGTGCCAGCAGTGAAATCGGAGTAGCGGGAGTGGGCGGGGAGCTGTTTTTT.

CDR3 DNA: TGTGCCATCAGTGCCCGGGGACAGGGACTTTATGGCTACACCTTC. Its translation: CAISARGQGLYGYTF. The chain is built from TRBV10-3 and TRBJ1-2; 9 nucleotides agree with TRBD1. CDR1 and CDR2 from the germline V gene are ENHRY and SYGVKD. V was pared by 4 bases and J by 5 bases, with 8 bases of the junction left unmatched. The CDR3 consists of 15 residues.

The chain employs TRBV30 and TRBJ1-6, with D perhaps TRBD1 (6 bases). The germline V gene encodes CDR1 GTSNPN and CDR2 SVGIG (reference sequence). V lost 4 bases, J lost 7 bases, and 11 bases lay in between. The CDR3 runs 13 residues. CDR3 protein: CAWKQGPNSPLHF. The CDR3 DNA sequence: TGTGCCTGGAAACAGGGACCCAATTCACCCCTCCACTTT.

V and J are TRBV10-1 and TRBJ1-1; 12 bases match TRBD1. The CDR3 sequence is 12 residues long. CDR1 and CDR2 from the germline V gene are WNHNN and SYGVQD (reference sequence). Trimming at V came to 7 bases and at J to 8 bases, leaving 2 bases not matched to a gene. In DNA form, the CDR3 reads TGCGCCAGCAAAGGGACAGGGGGCGAAGCTTTCTTT. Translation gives CASKGTGGEAFF.

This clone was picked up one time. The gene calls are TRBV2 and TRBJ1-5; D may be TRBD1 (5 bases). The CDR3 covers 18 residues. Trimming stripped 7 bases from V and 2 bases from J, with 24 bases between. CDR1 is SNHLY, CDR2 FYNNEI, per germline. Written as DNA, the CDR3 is TGTGCCAGCAATAGTAATGCGCAGGGTCGGTACGGCAATCAGCCCCAGCATTTT. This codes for CASNSNAQGRYGNQPQHF.

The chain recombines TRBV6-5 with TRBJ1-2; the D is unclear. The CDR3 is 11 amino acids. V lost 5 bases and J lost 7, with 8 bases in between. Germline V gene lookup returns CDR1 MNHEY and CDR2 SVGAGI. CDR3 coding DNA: TGTGCCAGCAGTCCCGGTGGTGGCTACACCTTC. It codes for CASSPGGGYTF.

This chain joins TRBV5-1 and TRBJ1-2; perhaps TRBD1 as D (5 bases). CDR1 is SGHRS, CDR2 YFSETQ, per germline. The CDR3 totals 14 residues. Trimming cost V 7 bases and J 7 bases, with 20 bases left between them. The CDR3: CASQPTAGMGGYTF. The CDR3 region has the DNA TGCGCCAGCCAACCGACGGCAGGGATGGGTGGCTACACCTTC.

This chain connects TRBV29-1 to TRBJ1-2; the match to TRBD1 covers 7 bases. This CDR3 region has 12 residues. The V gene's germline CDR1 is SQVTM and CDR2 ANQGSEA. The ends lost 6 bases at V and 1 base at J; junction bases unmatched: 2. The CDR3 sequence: CSVTGINYGYTF. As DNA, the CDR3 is TGCAGCGTGACAGGGATTAACTATGGCTACACCTTC.

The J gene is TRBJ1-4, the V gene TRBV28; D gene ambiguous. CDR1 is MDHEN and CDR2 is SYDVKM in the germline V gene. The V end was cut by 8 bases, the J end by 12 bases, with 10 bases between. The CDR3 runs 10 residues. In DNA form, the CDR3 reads TGTGCCAGCGGAACTAGGGAACTGTTTTTT. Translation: CASGTRELFF.

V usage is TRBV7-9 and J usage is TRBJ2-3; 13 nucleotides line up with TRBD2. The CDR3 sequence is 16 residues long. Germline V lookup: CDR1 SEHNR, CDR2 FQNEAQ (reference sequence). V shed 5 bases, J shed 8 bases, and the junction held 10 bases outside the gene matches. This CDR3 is CASSLLLAGGPGTQYF. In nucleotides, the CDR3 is TGTGCCAGCAGCCTACTACTAGCGGGGGGGCCTGGTACGCAGTATTTT. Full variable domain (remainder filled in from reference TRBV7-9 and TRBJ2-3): DTGVSQNPRHKITKRGQNVTFRCDPISEHNRLYWYRQTLGQGPEFLTYFQNEAQLEKSRLLSDRFSAERPKGSFSTLEIQRTEQGDSAMYLCASSLLLAGGPGTQYFGPGTRLTVL.

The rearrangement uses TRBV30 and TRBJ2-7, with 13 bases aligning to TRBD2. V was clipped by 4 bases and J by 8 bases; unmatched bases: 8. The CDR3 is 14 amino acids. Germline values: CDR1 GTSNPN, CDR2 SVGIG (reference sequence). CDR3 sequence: CAWTVTSGGPQQYF. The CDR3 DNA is TGTGCCTGGACCGTGACTAGCGGGGGGCCCCAGCAGTACTTC.

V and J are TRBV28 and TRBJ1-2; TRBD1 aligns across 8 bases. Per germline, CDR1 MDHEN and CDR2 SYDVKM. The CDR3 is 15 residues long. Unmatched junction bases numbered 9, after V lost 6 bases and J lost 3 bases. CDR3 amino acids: CASSPLDRDHYGYTF. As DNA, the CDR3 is TGTGCCAGCAGCCCTCTGGACAGGGATCACTATGGCTACACCTTC.

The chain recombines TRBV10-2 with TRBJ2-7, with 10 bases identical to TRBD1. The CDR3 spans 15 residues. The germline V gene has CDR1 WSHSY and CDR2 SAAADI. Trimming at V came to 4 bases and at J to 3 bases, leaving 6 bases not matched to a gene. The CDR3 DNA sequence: TGCGCCAGCAGTGCCGGGACAGGGGTGTTCTACGAGCAGTACTTC. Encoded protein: CASSAGTGVFYEQYF.

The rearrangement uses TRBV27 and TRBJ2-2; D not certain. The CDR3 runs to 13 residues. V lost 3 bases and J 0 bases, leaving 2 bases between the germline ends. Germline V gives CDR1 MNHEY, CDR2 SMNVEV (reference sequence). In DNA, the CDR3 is TGTGCCAGCAGTTTCTCGAACACCGGGGAGCTGTTTTTT. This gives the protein CASSFSNTGELFF.

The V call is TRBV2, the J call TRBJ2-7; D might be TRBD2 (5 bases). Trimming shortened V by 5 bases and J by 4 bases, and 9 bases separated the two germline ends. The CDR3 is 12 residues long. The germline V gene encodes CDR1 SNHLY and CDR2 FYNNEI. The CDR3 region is CASSRELYEQYF. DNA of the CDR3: TGTGCCAGCAGTAGGGAGCTATACGAGCAGTACTTC.

The CDR3 DNA reads TGCGCCAGCAGCTTGGCCTCGGATACAGGGGGACGAGAGACCCAGTACTTC. Translating it yields CASSLASDTGGRETQYF. V and J are TRBV5-1 and TRBJ2-5, with 8 bases identical to TRBD1. Per germline, CDR1 SGHRS and CDR2 YFSETQ. V was clipped by 0 bases and J by 4 bases; unmatched bases: 11. The CDR3 contains 17 residues.

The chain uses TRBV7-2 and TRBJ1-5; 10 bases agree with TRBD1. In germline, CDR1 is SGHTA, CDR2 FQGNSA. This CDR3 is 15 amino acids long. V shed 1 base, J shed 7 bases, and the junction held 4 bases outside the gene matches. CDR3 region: CASSLGQGAGQPQHF. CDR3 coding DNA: TGTGCCAGCAGCTTAGGACAGGGGGCTGGGCAGCCCCAGCATTTT.

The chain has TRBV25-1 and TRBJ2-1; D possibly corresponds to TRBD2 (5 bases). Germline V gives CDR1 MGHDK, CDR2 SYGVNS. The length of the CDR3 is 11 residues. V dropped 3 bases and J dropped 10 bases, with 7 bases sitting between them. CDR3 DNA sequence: TGTGCCAGCAGTGAGACGGGGGAGCAGTTCTTC. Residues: CASSETGEQFF.

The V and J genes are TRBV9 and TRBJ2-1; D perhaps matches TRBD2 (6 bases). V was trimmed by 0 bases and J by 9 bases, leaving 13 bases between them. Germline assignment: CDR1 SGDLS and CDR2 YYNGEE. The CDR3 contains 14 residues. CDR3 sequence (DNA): TGTGCCAGCAGCGTAGCGAGCGGGTCATCTGAGCAGTTCTTC. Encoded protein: CASSVASGSSEQFF.

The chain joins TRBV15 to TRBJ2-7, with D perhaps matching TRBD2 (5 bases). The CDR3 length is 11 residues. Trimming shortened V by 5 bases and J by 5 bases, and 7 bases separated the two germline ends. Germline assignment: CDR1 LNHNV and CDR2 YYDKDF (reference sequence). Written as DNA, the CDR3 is TGTGCCACCAGCCGAGGGCACGAGCAGTACTTC. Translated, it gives CATSRGHEQYF.

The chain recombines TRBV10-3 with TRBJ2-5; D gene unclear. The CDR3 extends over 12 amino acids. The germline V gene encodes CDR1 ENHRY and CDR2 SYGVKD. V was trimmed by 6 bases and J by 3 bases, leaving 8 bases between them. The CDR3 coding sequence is TGTGCCATCAGGGGCCTGGAAGAGACCCAGTACTTC. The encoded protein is CAIRGLEETQYF.

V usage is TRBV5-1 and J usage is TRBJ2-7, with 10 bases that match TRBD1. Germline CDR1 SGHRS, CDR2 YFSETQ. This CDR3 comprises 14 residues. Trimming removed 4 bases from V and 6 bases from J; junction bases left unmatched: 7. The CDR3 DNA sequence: TGCGCCAGCAGCCCTTGGACAGGGGGATCCGAGCAGTACTTC. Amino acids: CASSPWTGGSEQYF.

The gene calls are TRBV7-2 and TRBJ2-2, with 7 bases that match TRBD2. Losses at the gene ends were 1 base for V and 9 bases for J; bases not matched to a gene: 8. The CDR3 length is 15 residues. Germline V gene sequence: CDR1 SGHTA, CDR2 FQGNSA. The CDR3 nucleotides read TGTGCCAGCAGCTTAGGAGGACGGGACTACCGGGAGCTGTTTTTT. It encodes CASSLGGRDYRELFF.

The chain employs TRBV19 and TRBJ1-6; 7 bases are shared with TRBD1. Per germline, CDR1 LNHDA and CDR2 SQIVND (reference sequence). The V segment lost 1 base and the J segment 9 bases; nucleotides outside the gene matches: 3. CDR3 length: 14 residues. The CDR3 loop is CASSIGQGSSPLHF. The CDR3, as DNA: TGTGCCAGTAGTATAGGACAGGGAAGTTCACCCCTCCACTTT.

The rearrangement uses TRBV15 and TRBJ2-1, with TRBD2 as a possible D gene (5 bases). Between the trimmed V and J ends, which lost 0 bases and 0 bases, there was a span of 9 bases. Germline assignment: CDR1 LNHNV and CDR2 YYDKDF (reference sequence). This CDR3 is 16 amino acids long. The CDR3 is CATSRDLAISYNEQFF. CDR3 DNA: TGTGCCACCAGCAGAGATCTAGCCATCTCCTACAATGAGCAGTTCTTC.

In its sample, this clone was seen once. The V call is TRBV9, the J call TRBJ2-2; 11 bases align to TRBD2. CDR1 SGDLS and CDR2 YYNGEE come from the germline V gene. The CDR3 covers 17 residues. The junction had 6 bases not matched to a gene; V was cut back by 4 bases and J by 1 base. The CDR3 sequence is CASSPPGTSGNTGELFF. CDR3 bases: TGTGCCAGCAGCCCCCCCGGGACTAGCGGGAACACCGGGGAGCTGTTTTTT.

The CDR3 DNA sequence: TGTGCCAGCGGGACTTTCACCTACGAGCAGTACTTC. It is translated as CASGTFTYEQYF. V and J are TRBV28 and TRBJ2-7, with D possibly being TRBD2 (6 bases). The length of the CDR3 is 12 residues. V shed 8 bases and J shed 2 bases, with 10 bases lying between them. Per germline, CDR1 MDHEN and CDR2 SYDVKM. Full variable domain (missing parts from reference TRBV28 and TRBJ2-7): DVKVTQSSRYLVKRTGEKVFLECVQDMDHENMFWYRQDPGLGLRLIYFSYDVKMKEKGDIPEGYSVSREKKERFSLILESASTNQTSMYLCASGTFTYEQYFGPGTRLTVT.

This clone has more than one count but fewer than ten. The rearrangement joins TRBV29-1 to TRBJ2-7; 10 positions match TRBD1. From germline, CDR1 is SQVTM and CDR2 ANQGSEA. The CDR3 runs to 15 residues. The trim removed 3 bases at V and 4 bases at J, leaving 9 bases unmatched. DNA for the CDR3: TGCAGCGTTGAGGGGTCGGGACAGGGGACTTACGAGCAGTACTTC. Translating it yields CSVEGSGQGTYEQYF.

The CDR3 protein is CAWSGDRNSPLHF. As DNA, the CDR3 is TGTGCCTGGAGTGGGGACAGAAATTCACCCCTCCACTTT. The V gene is TRBV30, the J gene TRBJ1-6; 7 bases align to TRBD1. The CDR3 is 13 residues long. Germline-derived CDR1 and CDR2 are GTSNPN and SVGIG (reference sequence). The ends lost 1 base at V and 7 bases at J; junction bases unmatched: 1.